This is a list of T cell receptor beta chains from one sample in a study of shared T cell receptors in the human thymus. TCRdb's table, derived via immunoSEQ multiplex PCR, lists solely in-frame clones and lacks some. The sample contains about 400,000 clones, approximately 95% of which appear only once. Sequencing was performed on thymocytes. The source of these receptors is a human donor. Both conserved end residues are part of each CDR3. A D gene is named only where the DNA matches it firmly. Not every row has a clone size; where given, it reads once, few, many or a size class.

CDR3nt: TGCAGTGCTAGGGGCGGGAAGGAGTTCTTC
CDR3aa: CSARGGKEFF
j_gene: TRBJ2-1
v_gene: TRBV20-1
abundance: .
d_gene: .

CDR3nt: TGTGCCAGCAGCTTGTACGGTTCCCCGGCCACAGATACGCAGTATTTT
CDR3aa: CASSLYGSPATDTQYF
j_gene: TRBJ2-3
v_gene: TRBV5-5
abundance: .
d_gene: .

CDR3nt: TGTGCCAGCAGCATCCCGACAGGGAGGAATCAGCCCCAGCATTTT
CDR3aa: CASSIPTGRNQPQHF
j_gene: TRBJ1-5
v_gene: TRBV28
abundance: .
d_gene: TRBD1

CDR3nt: TGTGCCTGTTCCCAGCGGGAGGAATACGAGCAGTACTTC
CDR3aa: CACSQREEYEQYF
j_gene: TRBJ2-7
v_gene: TRBV30
abundance: .
d_gene: TRBD2

CDR3nt: TGTGCCAGCAGTGAAGGGGGTAGCACAGGGATTTGGTTGGACTATGGCTACACCTTC
CDR3aa: CASSEGGSTGIWLDYGYTF
j_gene: TRBJ1-2
v_gene: TRBV28
abundance: .
d_gene: .

CDR3nt: TGTGCCAGCAGTTTGTTGGGTCAGGTTAACACCGGGGAGCTGTTTTTT
CDR3aa: CASSLLGQVNTGELFF
j_gene: TRBJ2-2
v_gene: TRBV27
abundance: once
d_gene: .

CDR3nt: TGTGCCAGCAGCCCCCTAGGAGGGAACGAGCAGTACTTC
CDR3aa: CASSPLGGNEQYF
j_gene: TRBJ2-7
v_gene: TRBV28
abundance: .
d_gene: .

CDR3nt: TGTGCCAGCAGTGAGAGGCACGGAGCTTCGTACGAGCAGTACTTC
CDR3aa: CASSERHGASYEQYF
j_gene: TRBJ2-7
v_gene: TRBV2
abundance: .
d_gene: .

CDR3nt: TGTGCCAGCAGCCCCAGGAAGTCGACTAGCGGGGCCTTAAACATTCAGTACTTC
CDR3aa: CASSPRKSTSGALNIQYF
j_gene: TRBJ2-4
v_gene: TRBV28
abundance: once
d_gene: TRBD2

CDR3nt: TGTGCCAGCAGTTTATCTGGATCCTATAATTCACCCCTCCACTTT
CDR3aa: CASSLSGSYNSPLHF
j_gene: TRBJ1-6
v_gene: TRBV28
abundance: .
d_gene: .

CDR3nt: TGTGCCAGCAGTTTAGAGAGGGGGGGGAGCTACGAGCAGTACTTC
CDR3aa: CASSLERGGSYEQYF
j_gene: TRBJ2-7
v_gene: TRBV27
abundance: .
d_gene: .

CDR3nt: TGTGCCGGCGGGACCCAGAACACTGAAGCTTTCTTT
CDR3aa: CAGGTQNTEAFF
j_gene: TRBJ1-1
v_gene: TRBV28
abundance: once
d_gene: .

CDR3nt: TGTGCCAGTAGGAGGATGGGGACAGGGCGCCTCTACGAGCAGTACTTC
CDR3aa: CASRRMGTGRLYEQYF
j_gene: TRBJ2-7
v_gene: TRBV19
abundance: .
d_gene: TRBD1

CDR3nt: TGTGCCAGTAGCAAGGTCTCAGGTCAGCCCCAGCATTTT
CDR3aa: CASSKVSGQPQHF
j_gene: TRBJ1-5
v_gene: TRBV19
abundance: .
d_gene: .

CDR3nt: TGCGCCAGCAGCCCCCCTAGGGGCCAGCCCTTTTGGGGAACTAACTATGGCTACACCTTC
CDR3aa: CASSPPRGQPFWGTNYGYTF
j_gene: TRBJ1-2
v_gene: TRBV5-1
abundance: .
d_gene: .

CDR3nt: TGCAGTGCTAGACAGAAAGAGACCCAGTACTTC
CDR3aa: CSARQKETQYF
j_gene: TRBJ2-5
v_gene: TRBV20-1
abundance: .
d_gene: .

CDR3nt: TGTGCCATCAGTGGGGGGTGCAGACATAAGTACCAAGAGACCCAGTACTTC
CDR3aa: CAISGGCRHKYQETQYF
j_gene: TRBJ2-5
v_gene: TRBV10-3
abundance: .
d_gene: .

CDR3nt: TGTGCCAGTAGTACCCGTCTGGGAACAAAACTCGATCAGCCCCAGCATTTT
CDR3aa: CASSTRLGTKLDQPQHF
j_gene: TRBJ1-5
v_gene: TRBV19
abundance: .
d_gene: .

CDR3nt: TGCGCCAGCAGCCTCAGAGGGACAGGCACTGAAGCTTTCTTT
CDR3aa: CASSLRGTGTEAFF
j_gene: TRBJ1-1
v_gene: TRBV4-3
abundance: once
d_gene: TRBD1

CDR3nt: TGTGCCAGCAGCTTCAACCAGGGTGGGGTTGGGGCCAACGTCCTGACTTTC
CDR3aa: CASSFNQGGVGANVLTF
j_gene: TRBJ2-6
v_gene: TRBV7-3
abundance: .
d_gene: .

CDR3nt: TGTGCCTGGAGTGTAGGGACAGCCTCAACTAATGAAAAACTGTTTTTT
CDR3aa: CAWSVGTASTNEKLFF
j_gene: TRBJ1-4
v_gene: TRBV30
abundance: .
d_gene: TRBD1

CDR3nt: TGTGCCAGCAGCTTAGGTTTTGGCGCTGGAGCCAACTACGAGCAGTACTTC
CDR3aa: CASSLGFGAGANYEQYF
j_gene: TRBJ2-7
v_gene: TRBV7-8
abundance: .
d_gene: .

CDR3nt: TGTGCCAGCAGCTCGGTGAGACTAGTCTTTCCCCCCGAGCAGTACTTC
CDR3aa: CASSSVRLVFPPEQYF
j_gene: TRBJ2-7
v_gene: TRBV5-6
abundance: .
d_gene: .

CDR3nt: TGTGCCATCAGTGGGGACACCTCCTACGAGCAGTACTTC
CDR3aa: CAISGDTSYEQYF
j_gene: TRBJ2-7
v_gene: TRBV10-3
abundance: .
d_gene: .

CDR3nt: TGTGCCAGCAGTTTATCGGGGGGGCCCGCCGGGGAGCTGTTTTTT
CDR3aa: CASSLSGGPAGELFF
j_gene: TRBJ2-2
v_gene: TRBV27
abundance: .
d_gene: .

CDR3nt: TGTGCCAGCAGCCAAGTGGGAGTAGCGGGAGGTAGCTACAATGAGCAGTTCTTC
CDR3aa: CASSQVGVAGGSYNEQFF
j_gene: TRBJ2-1
v_gene: TRBV14
abundance: .
d_gene: TRBD2

CDR3nt: TGTGCCAGCAGCTTAGCACAGGGACCAGATACGCAGTATTTT
CDR3aa: CASSLAQGPDTQYF
j_gene: TRBJ2-3
v_gene: TRBV7-7
abundance: .
d_gene: .

CDR3nt: TGCGCCAGCAGCAAGGGACTAGCGTTCGATGAGCAGTTCTTC
CDR3aa: CASSKGLAFDEQFF
j_gene: TRBJ2-1
v_gene: TRBV5-1
abundance: .
d_gene: TRBD2

CDR3nt: TGTGCCAGCAGTCAATGGAAGGGGCGCAGGGGGCTTAGACAGCCCCAGCATTTT
CDR3aa: CASSQWKGRRGLRQPQHF
j_gene: TRBJ1-5
v_gene: TRBV28
abundance: once
d_gene: TRBD1

CDR3nt: TGTGCCAGCAGTCGACAGGGGCGAGGAGAGACCCAGTACTTC
CDR3aa: CASSRQGRGETQYF
j_gene: TRBJ2-5
v_gene: TRBV6-1
abundance: .
d_gene: TRBD1

CDR3nt: TGCAGCGTTGAAGTTTCCCTGACAGTTATGAACACTGAAGCTTTCTTT
CDR3aa: CSVEVSLTVMNTEAFF
j_gene: TRBJ1-1
v_gene: TRBV29-1
abundance: .
d_gene: .

CDR3nt: TGCAGCGGAAAAGGCCCAAGGTACGAGCAGTACTTC
CDR3aa: CSGKGPRYEQYF
j_gene: TRBJ2-7
v_gene: TRBV29-1
abundance: .
d_gene: .

CDR3nt: TGTGCCACCAGCAGAACCCGCCCGGGAAGCACGGAGACCCAGTACTTC
CDR3aa: CATSRTRPGSTETQYF
j_gene: TRBJ2-5
v_gene: TRBV15
abundance: .
d_gene: .

CDR3nt: TGTGCCAGCAGTTTACCCATCGGCCCGGGGTTACGGGGCTACACCTTC
CDR3aa: CASSLPIGPGLRGYTF
j_gene: TRBJ1-2
v_gene: TRBV28
abundance: .
d_gene: .

CDR3nt: TGTGCCAGTAGTGACAGGGAACCGCGGGAGACCCAGTACTTC
CDR3aa: CASSDREPRETQYF
j_gene: TRBJ2-5
v_gene: TRBV19
abundance: .
d_gene: TRBD1

CDR3nt: TGTGCCAGCAGCTCACGGGACGGCTACGAGCAGTACTTC
CDR3aa: CASSSRDGYEQYF
j_gene: TRBJ2-7
v_gene: TRBV7-2
abundance: .
d_gene: .

CDR3nt: TGTGCCAGCAGCCAAAGATATACTCCGGCGGGAGGGAGCTCCTACAATGAGCAGTTCTTC
CDR3aa: CASSQRYTPAGGSSYNEQFF
j_gene: TRBJ2-1
v_gene: TRBV14
abundance: .
d_gene: TRBD2

CDR3nt: TGTGCCAGCAGCCTAGGGACAGGGGTTAAGGGCACTGAAGCTTTCTTT
CDR3aa: CASSLGTGVKGTEAFF
j_gene: TRBJ1-1
v_gene: TRBV5-6
abundance: .
d_gene: TRBD1

CDR3nt: TGTGCCAGCACACTCCCACACCAGGGGACTAGCTCCGGCAATGAGCAGTTCTTC
CDR3aa: CASTLPHQGTSSGNEQFF
j_gene: TRBJ2-1
v_gene: TRBV28
abundance: .
d_gene: TRBD2

CDR3nt: TGTGCCAGTAGTATAGTCACAGGCCCCCCACAAGGGAACACTGAAGCTTTCTTT
CDR3aa: CASSIVTGPPQGNTEAFF
j_gene: TRBJ1-1
v_gene: TRBV19
abundance: .
d_gene: .

CDR3nt: TGCGCCAGCAGCTCCGTGACTAGCGGGAGTTCCTACAATGAGCAGTTCTTC
CDR3aa: CASSSVTSGSSYNEQFF
j_gene: TRBJ2-1
v_gene: TRBV5-1
abundance: .
d_gene: TRBD2

CDR3nt: TGTGCCAGCAGCCGATTGAGCTCCTACGAGCAGTACTTC
CDR3aa: CASSRLSSYEQYF
j_gene: TRBJ2-7
v_gene: TRBV14
abundance: .
d_gene: .

CDR3nt: TGCGCCAGCAGCTTGGGCGTTAGGGGCTTATATGGCACAGATACGCAGTATTTT
CDR3aa: CASSLGVRGLYGTDTQYF
j_gene: TRBJ2-3
v_gene: TRBV5-1
abundance: .
d_gene: .

CDR3nt: TGTGCCAGCTCACGACTAGTCTCCTACAATGAGCAGTTCTTC
CDR3aa: CASSRLVSYNEQFF
j_gene: TRBJ2-1
v_gene: TRBV18
abundance: .
d_gene: .

CDR3nt: TGCGCCAGCAGTGGGGGCCTCTACGAGCAGTACTTC
CDR3aa: CASSGGLYEQYF
j_gene: TRBJ2-7
v_gene: TRBV10-1
abundance: .
d_gene: .

CDR3nt: TGTGCCAGCAGTTGTAACCTTCAGCGGGGGTTTTTCTATGAGCAGTTCTTC
CDR3aa: CASSCNLQRGFFYEQFF
j_gene: TRBJ2-1
v_gene: TRBV28
abundance: .
d_gene: TRBD2

CDR3nt: TGCGCCAGCAGTGAGTCTCGGGGGCAGAGATCCTACGAGCAGTACTTC
CDR3aa: CASSESRGQRSYEQYF
j_gene: TRBJ2-7
v_gene: TRBV10-1
abundance: .
d_gene: .

CDR3nt: TGTGCCGGAGCCAGGACAGGGGTTAAGACCCAGTACTTC
CDR3aa: CAGARTGVKTQYF
j_gene: TRBJ2-5
v_gene: TRBV6-1
abundance: .
d_gene: TRBD1

CDR3nt: TGTGCCAGCAGTTTTTCAGGGACCAACTATGGCTACACCTTC
CDR3aa: CASSFSGTNYGYTF
j_gene: TRBJ1-2
v_gene: TRBV27
abundance: .
d_gene: .

CDR3nt: TGTGCCAGCAGCAAAACCTTTGGGAAGAGGTCCTCCTACGAGCAGTACTTC
CDR3aa: CASSKTFGKRSSYEQYF
j_gene: TRBJ2-7
v_gene: TRBV6-8
abundance: .
d_gene: .